This T cell receptor beta chain was recorded in a study of control samples from healthy donors and cancer patients. About this clone: Compared with germline, one end of the junction differs, possibly owing to a read error. Other DNA sequences from this sample encode an identical CDR3 as well.

Germline V gene sequence: CDR1 SGHRS, CDR2 YFSETQ. This CDR3 has 14 amino acids. Repertoires were generated with immunoSEQ multiplex PCR, while TCRdb's copy carries only in-frame clones and drops some. The sample has 400,000 to 500,000 clones; around 90% are singletons. Sequencing input: PBMCs. The receptor was isolated from a man between 35 and 55 years old with head and neck cancer. The V call is TRBV5-1, the J call TRBJ1-2; D call uncertain. The CDR3 bases are TGCGCTAGCAGCTCCTGGGCCCTCGACTATGGCTACACCTTC. Its translation: CASSSWALDYGYTF.